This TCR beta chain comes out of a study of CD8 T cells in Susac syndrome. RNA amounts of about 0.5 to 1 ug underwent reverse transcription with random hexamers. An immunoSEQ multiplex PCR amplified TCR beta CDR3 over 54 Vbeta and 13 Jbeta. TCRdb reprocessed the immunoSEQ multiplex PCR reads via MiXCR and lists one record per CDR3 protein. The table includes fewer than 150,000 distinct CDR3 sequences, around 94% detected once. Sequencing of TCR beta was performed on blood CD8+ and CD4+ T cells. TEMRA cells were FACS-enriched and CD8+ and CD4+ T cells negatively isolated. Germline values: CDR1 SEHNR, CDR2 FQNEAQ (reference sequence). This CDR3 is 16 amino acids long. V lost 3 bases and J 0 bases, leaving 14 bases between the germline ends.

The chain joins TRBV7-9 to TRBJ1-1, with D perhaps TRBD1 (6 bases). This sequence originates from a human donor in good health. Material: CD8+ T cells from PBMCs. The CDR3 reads CASSLAPQGLNTEAFF. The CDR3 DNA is TGTGCCAGCAGCTTGGCCCCACAGGGCCTGAACACTGAAGCTTTCTTT.